Listed here are 24 T cell receptor beta chains from one sample, sequenced in a study of graft-versus-host responses after intestinal transplantation (dated by TCRdb to the early 2020s). Intraepithelial and lamina propria lymphocytes were isolated from graft specimens using dithiothreitol, EDTA incubations and collagenase D digestion. Libraries were prepared through the immunoSEQ multiplex PCR assay. Not all clones reach the TCRdb copy of this immuneACCESS table, which keeps in-frame sequences only. Checked studies attribute under half of the gap to unresolved V genes and leave the rest unexplained. The sample includes 13,000 or so clones, with around 70% observed a single time. 7.2% of the sample is in the top ten clones. The sample here was ileum tissue, taken 16 days after intestinal transplant. All receptors come from a human patient who received an intestinal transplant, so some T cells may come from the graft donor.

The chain links TRBV5-1 to TRBJ2-2; TRBD2 matches at 15 bases. Germline V lookup: CDR1 SGHRS, CDR2 YFSETQ. This CDR3 has 19 amino acids. J lost 4 bases, V lost 3 bases, and 10 bases had no gene match. DNA for the CDR3: TGCGCCAGCAGCTGGTGGACTAGCGGGAGGGAGCTTACCACCGGGGAGCTGTTTTTT. Protein sequence: CASSWWTSGRELTTGELFF. Complete variable domain (other parts from reference TRBV5-1 and TRBJ2-2): KAGVTQTPRYLIKTRGQQVTLSCSPISGHRSVSWYQQTPGQGLQFLFEYFSETQRNKGNFPGRFSGRQFSNSRSEMNVSTLELGDSALYLCASSWWTSGRELTTGELFFGEGSRLTVL.

The rearrangement uses TRBV5-8 and TRBJ2-7, with D perhaps TRBD2 (5 bases). Germline V lookup: CDR1 SGHTS, CDR2 YDEGEE. CDR3 size: 12 residues. The V gene lost 6 bases and the J gene lost 4 bases, with 11 bases spanning the gap. The CDR3 here is CASTEWEYEQYF. The DNA for the CDR3 is TGTGCCAGCACCGAGTGGGAGTACGAGCAGTACTTC.

The chain couples TRBV10-2 to TRBJ1-1; 10 bases are shared with TRBD1. Trimming at V came to 6 bases and at J to 4 bases, leaving 8 bases not matched to a gene. From germline, CDR1 is WSHSY and CDR2 SAAADI. The CDR3 length is 15 residues. The DNA of the CDR3 is TGCGCCAGCAGCGCACCGGGACAGGGGATCACTGAAGCTTTCTTT. It specifies CASSAPGQGITEAFF.

To note about this clone: Within the sample, other DNA sequences also encode this same CDR3. The chain is built from TRBV18 and TRBJ1-2, with 8 bases that match TRBD1. The CDR3 length is 13 residues. The V segment lost 3 bases and the J segment 3 bases; nucleotides outside the gene matches: 0. Germline V gene sequence: CDR1 KGHSH, CDR2 LQKENI. In nucleotides, the CDR3 is TGTGCCAGCTCACCGGACAGGGACTATGGCTACACCTTC. Its translation: CASSPDRDYGYTF.

The chain employs TRBV27 and TRBJ2-7, with TRBD2 matching over 7 bases. This CDR3 comprises 13 residues. Germline assignment: CDR1 MNHEY and CDR2 SMNVEV (reference sequence). The trim removed 4 bases at V and 0 bases at J, leaving 0 bases unmatched. CDR3 amino acids: CASSWGGSYEQYF. CDR3 nucleotide sequence: TGTGCCAGCAGTTGGGGGGGCTCCTACGAGCAGTACTTC.

J is TRBJ1-2 and V is TRBV5-1; 7 bases align to TRBD1. This CDR3 has 17 residues. V was clipped by 0 bases and J by 0 bases; unmatched bases: 8. Germline CDR1 SGHRS, CDR2 YFSETQ. In DNA, the CDR3 is TGCGCCAGCAGCTTGGGAGTGTTGACAGGGACTAACTATGGCTACACCTTC. Translating it yields CASSLGVLTGTNYGYTF.

By sample share, this clone is large. The chain employs TRBV27 and TRBJ2-7; TRBD2 is a possible D gene (5 bases). V lost 2 bases to trimming and J lost 6 bases, with 8 bases between them. There are 12 residues in the CDR3. Germline V gene lookup returns CDR1 MNHEY and CDR2 SMNVEV (reference sequence). CDR3 region: CASSLPGSEQYF. Here the CDR3 DNA reads TGTGCCAGCAGTTTACCGGGAAGCGAGCAGTACTTC.

The chain links TRBV4-3 to TRBJ1-1; D perhaps matches TRBD1 (5 bases). The CDR3 contains 14 residues. Germline CDR1 is LGHNA and CDR2 is YSLEER. V was pared by 4 bases and J by 5 bases, with 14 bases between. CDR3 protein: CASSLVSGNTEAFF. In DNA, the CDR3 is TGCGCCAGCAGCCTCGTGTCAGGGAATACTGAAGCTTTCTTT.

This chain connects TRBV5-4 to TRBJ2-4, with D possibly TRBD2 on 5 matching bases. CDR1 is SGHNT, CDR2 YYREEE, per germline (reference sequence). Trimming removed 2 bases at V and 0 bases at J, with 12 bases between. This CDR3 region has 16 residues. CDR3 sequence reads: CASSFDGNLAKNIQYF. The DNA for the CDR3 is TGTGCCAGCAGCTTTGACGGGAATTTAGCCAAAAACATTCAGTACTTC.

This clone was observed a single time. J is TRBJ1-2 and V is TRBV21-1; the D segment call TRBD1 is taken from the table without a DNA check. TRBV21-1 is termed a pseudogene. The CDR3 has 18 residues. The CDR3 spells CASSKVGPGFPMGHGYTF. Written as DNA, the CDR3 is TGTGCCAGCAGCAAAGTGGGGCCAGGGTTCCCCATGGGCCATGGCTACACCTTC.

This chain links TRBV4-1 with TRBJ2-1; the match to TRBD2 covers 8 bases. The CDR3 extends over 17 amino acids. CDR1 and CDR2 from the germline V gene are MGHRA and YSYEKL. With 0 bases clipped from V and 8 bases from J, the junction kept 12 bases outside the gene matches. CDR3 DNA: TGCGCCAGCAGCCAAGATGGAGGGACTAGTATTCTCGATGAGCAGTTCTTC. Translation gives CASSQDGGTSILDEQFF.

The chain links TRBV10-3 to TRBJ1-2; 7 bases map to TRBD1. In germline, CDR1 is ENHRY, CDR2 SYGVKD. V dropped 5 bases and J dropped 5; count of bases not matched to a gene: 8. There are 14 residues in the CDR3. This chain's CDR3 is CAISRDRAYYGYTF. The CDR3 nucleotides are TGTGCCATCAGTCGGGACAGAGCTTATTATGGCTACACCTTC.

The rearrangement uses TRBV7-7 and TRBJ2-5, with 9 nucleotides matching TRBD2. V shed 4 bases, J shed 5 bases, and the junction held 8 bases outside the gene matches. The CDR3 totals 15 residues. The germline V gene encodes CDR1 SSHAT and CDR2 FNYEAQ (reference sequence). CDR3 bases: TGTGCCAGCAGCTCACCGGGACTAGCCTTGGAGACCCAGTACTTC. Translation: CASSSPGLALETQYF.

This clone occurred a few times. V is TRBV5-4 and J is TRBJ2-1; 9 bases agree with TRBD2. Germline loops: CDR1 SGHNT, CDR2 YYREEE (reference sequence). V trimming: 4 bases; J trimming: 3 bases; junction bases outside the gene matches: 8. CDR3 length equals 16 residues. Here the CDR3 reads CASSAAGLALYNEQFF. The CDR3, as DNA: TGTGCCAGCAGCGCTGCGGGACTAGCCCTCTACAATGAGCAGTTCTTC.

The chain combines TRBV30 with TRBJ1-1; tentative D call: TRBD1 (6 bases). Germline values: CDR1 GTSNPN, CDR2 SVGIG (reference sequence). The CDR3 runs to 13 residues. V lost 2 bases, J lost 3 bases, and 10 bases lay in between. The CDR3 DNA is TGTGCCTGGAGTCTCCGACAGGACACTGAAGCTTTCTTT. The encoded protein is CAWSLRQDTEAFF. Together with reference TRBV30 and TRBJ1-1, the CDR3 gives the full variable domain: SQTIHQWPATLVQPVGSPLSLECTVEGTSNPNLYWYRQAAGRGLQLLFYSVGIGQISSEVPQNLSASRPQDRQFILSSKKLLLSDSGFYLCAWSLRQDTEAFFGQGTRLTVV.

Here the CDR3 DNA reads TGCGCCAGCAGCTTGGGAGGTGGACAGACCTACGAGCAGTACTTC. Translation gives CASSLGGGQTYEQYF. The chain combines TRBV5-1 with TRBJ2-7; perhaps TRBD1 as D (6 bases). The germline V gene encodes CDR1 SGHRS and CDR2 YFSETQ. With 0 bases removed from V and 2 bases from J, the gap between germline ends came to 12 bases. There are 15 residues in the CDR3.

This clone was detected once. The J gene is TRBJ2-5, the V gene TRBV5-1; 10 bases line up with TRBD2. V lost 0 bases to trimming and J lost 5 bases; unmatched junction nucleotides: 7. This CDR3 spans 16 amino acids. Germline loops: CDR1 SGHRS, CDR2 YFSETQ. The CDR3 sequence: CASSLGSSGSFETQYF. CDR3 bases: TGCGCCAGCAGCTTGGGTTCTAGCGGGAGTTTTGAGACCCAGTACTTC.

The rearrangement joins TRBV6-5 to TRBJ1-3; 10 positions agree with TRBD1. The V gene end was trimmed by 3 bases and the J gene end by 2 bases; junction bases not matched to a gene: 1. This CDR3 has 15 amino acids. The germline V gene encodes CDR1 MNHEY and CDR2 SVGAGI. CDR3 sequence reads: CASSYGQGAGNTIYF. CDR3 in DNA: TGTGCCAGCAGTTATGGACAGGGGGCTGGAAACACCATATATTTT.

The chain couples TRBV19 to TRBJ2-7, with 9 bases that match TRBD1. The germline V gene encodes CDR1 LNHDA and CDR2 SQIVND (reference sequence). V shed 5 bases, J shed 3 bases, and the junction held 2 bases outside the gene matches. This CDR3 spans 13 amino acids. The CDR3 loop reads CASSGQGRYEQYF. The CDR3 DNA reads TGTGCCAGTAGTGGACAGGGGCGCTACGAGCAGTACTTC. Filled out from reference TRBV19 and TRBJ2-7, the complete variable domain reads DGGITQSPKYLFRKEGQNVTLSCEQNLNHDAMYWYRQDPGQGLRLIYYSQIVNDFQKGDIAEGYSVSREKKESFPLTVTSAQKNPTAFYLCASSGQGRYEQYFGPGTRLTVT.

V is TRBV6-5 and J is TRBJ2-1; 8 nucleotides agree with TRBD2. The CDR3 sequence is 14 residues long. The J segment lost 4 bases and the V segment lost 6 bases, leaving 5 bases of the junction unmatched. The V gene's germline CDR1 is MNHEY and CDR2 SVGAGI. DNA of the CDR3: TGTGCCAGCAGCCGGACTAGCAGTTACAATGAGCAGTTCTTC. Translating gives CASSRTSSYNEQFF.

V usage is TRBV6-1 and J usage is TRBJ1-1; D not certain. This CDR3 region has 13 residues. Deletions cut 5 bases from V and 6 bases from J, with 13 bases between. Germline V lookup: CDR1 MNHNS, CDR2 SASEGT. CDR3 sequence reads: CASSTSGRAEAFF. For the CDR3, the DNA is TGTGCCAGCAGTACCTCCGGGAGGGCTGAAGCTTTCTTT.

The chain is built from TRBV2 and TRBJ1-1; maybe TRBD1 (6 bases). Looked up from germline, CDR1 is SNHLY and CDR2 is FYNNEI. The CDR3 is 16 amino acids. V lost 5 bases to trimming and J lost 0 bases, with 16 bases between them. In DNA form, the CDR3 reads TGTGCCAGCAGTCGCCTCTTGTCAGGGGTGAACACTGAAGCTTTCTTT. As protein: CASSRLLSGVNTEAFF.

This clone has more than one count but fewer than ten. The rearrangement joins TRBV4-1 to TRBJ1-1; D might be TRBD1 (6 bases). V was cut by 4 bases and J by 1 base, with 7 bases left in between. The CDR3 is 13 amino acids. CDR1 and CDR2 from the germline V gene are MGHRA and YSYEKL. CDR3 residues: CASSPQGNTEAFF. CDR3 DNA sequence: TGCGCCAGCAGCCCACAGGGGAACACTGAAGCTTTCTTT.

This rearrangement joins TRBV5-1 to TRBJ2-3; D may be TRBD2 (6 bases). V was shortened by 3 bases and J by 0 bases, with 8 bases between the two germline ends. CDR3 length equals 14 residues. Germline V gives CDR1 SGHRS, CDR2 YFSETQ. The CDR3 region is CASSWGTSTDTQYF. Written as DNA, the CDR3 is TGCGCCAGCAGCTGGGGGACTAGCACAGATACGCAGTATTTT.